These 29 T cell receptor beta chains originate from one sample sequenced in a study of OX40 agonist ivuxolimab in advanced cancers. The repertoire was sequenced with immunoSEQ multiplex PCR; TCRdb's copy has only in-frame clones and lacks some. Counted here are about 23,000 clones, 77% occurring once; the ten biggest clones make up 15% to 20%. Specimen: CD4+ or CD8+ T cells sorted from blood, collected in a trial of the OX40 agonist ivuxolimab. The receptors stem from an adult with an advanced solid tumor such as melanoma, head and neck, liver or kidney cancer.

The J gene is TRBJ1-1, the V gene TRBV7-9; 9 bases map to TRBD1. CDR3 length equals 13 residues. The germline V gene encodes CDR1 SEHNR and CDR2 FQNEAQ (reference sequence). Trimming took 4 bases from V and 11 from J; bases not matched to a gene: 8. CDR3 coding DNA: TGTGCCAGCAGCTCATCCGGGACAGGGATCGCTTTCTTT. This gives the protein CASSSSGTGIAFF.

The J gene is TRBJ1-5, the V gene TRBV7-2, with D possibly matching TRBD1 (6 bases). Germline CDR1 and CDR2: SGHTA and FQGNSA. The ends were cut back, 1 base at V and 5 bases at J, with 21 bases in the middle. This CDR3 region has 18 residues. In DNA, the CDR3 is TGTGCCAGCAGCTTAGTTGAGAGGGGGGTATTGAGGGATCAGCCCCAGCATTTT. Residues: CASSLVERGVLRDQPQHF.

This clone was seen only a few times. The chain employs TRBV5-6 and TRBJ2-5; no reliable D call. Germline CDR1 reads SGHDT; CDR2 reads YYEEEE. The CDR3 is made up of 13 amino acids. V gave up 2 bases and J gave up 2 bases, with 7 bases separating them. The chain's CDR3 is CASSFTSQETQYF. The CDR3 nucleotides are TGTGCCAGCAGCTTTACATCGCAAGAGACCCAGTACTTC.

This sequence joins TRBV7-7 and TRBJ2-6; no reliable D call. The ends were cut back, 5 bases at V and 5 bases at J, with 19 bases in the middle. Per the germline V gene, CDR1 is SSHAT and CDR2 is FNYEAQ (reference sequence). This CDR3 is built from 17 residues. Written as DNA, the CDR3 is TGTGCCAGCAGCATCACAACGCCACAAAGTCGGGCCAACGTCCTGACTTTC. Its protein product is CASSITTPQSRANVLTF. Full variable domain (rest looked up from reference TRBV7-7 and TRBJ2-6): GAGVSQSPRYKVTKRGQDVTLRCDPISSHATLYWYQQALGQGPEFLTYFNYEAQPDKSGLPSDRFSAERPEGSISTLTIQRTEQRDSAMYRCASSITTPQSRANVLTFGAGSRLTVL.

This sequence joins TRBV25-1 and TRBJ2-1, with D perhaps assigned TRBD1 or TRBD2 (5 bases each). Trimming removed 7 bases at V and 0 bases at J, with 10 bases between. Germline CDR1 MGHDK, CDR2 SYGVNS. This CDR3 is built from 14 residues. DNA for the CDR3: TGTGCCAGCACCGGGGCGAGCTCCTACAATGAGCAGTTCTTC. The encoded protein is CASTGASSYNEQFF.

The chain combines TRBV10-2 with TRBJ1-1; the D gene is possibly TRBD1 (6 bases). There are 14 residues in the CDR3. Germline CDR1 and CDR2: WSHSY and SAAADI. V dropped 2 bases and J dropped 7 bases, with 14 bases sitting between them. The CDR3 is CASSEMSGGGEAFF. The DNA for the CDR3 is TGCGCCAGCAGTGAGATGTCCGGGGGCGGTGAAGCTTTCTTT.

The genes are TRBV7-6 and TRBJ1-5; D is undetermined. V was clipped by 5 bases and J by 0 bases, with 11 bases between them. The CDR3 is 15 residues long. Germline values: CDR1 SGHVS, CDR2 FNYEAQ. The CDR3 DNA reads TGTGCCAGCAGCACACCGGGCCCTAGCAATCAGCCCCAGCATTTT. Its protein is CASSTPGPSNQPQHF. Supplemented by reference TRBV7-6 and TRBJ1-5, the full variable domain reads GAGVSQSPRYKVTKRGQDVALRCDPISGHVSLYWYRQALGQGPEFLTYFNYEAQQDKSGLPNDRFSAERPEGSISTLTIQRTEQRDSAMYRCASSTPGPSNQPQHFGDGTRLSIL.

The chain combines TRBV9 with TRBJ2-1, with 10 bases fitting TRBD2. Germline V CDR1 and CDR2: SGDLS, YYNGEE. The CDR3 runs 13 residues. The V gene end was trimmed by 8 bases and the J gene end by 10 bases; junction bases not matched to a gene: 9. This chain's CDR3 is CASNSAGGREQFF. The CDR3 coding sequence is TGTGCCAGTAATTCAGCGGGGGGGCGAGAGCAGTTCTTC.

The chain links TRBV11-3 to TRBJ2-3, with D uncertain. V was trimmed by 1 base and J by 0 bases, leaving 2 bases between them. Germline CDR1 is SGHNT and CDR2 is YENEEA. The CDR3 contains 13 residues. This chain's CDR3 is CASSLVSTDTQYF. CDR3 bases: TGTGCCAGCAGCTTAGTGAGCACAGATACGCAGTATTTT.

The CDR3 bases are TGTGCCAGCAGCACCACCTACAATGAGCAGTTCTTC. This translates into CASSTTYNEQFF. The chain is built from TRBV7-6 and TRBJ2-1; D unclear. This CDR3 is 12 amino acids long. V lost 5 bases and J 2 bases, leaving 4 bases between the germline ends. Germline lookup yields CDR1 SGHVS and CDR2 FNYEAQ.

The V and J genes are TRBV7-9 and TRBJ1-1; D gene uncertain. Trimming pared 4 bases from V and 1 base from J, leaving 10 bases between. CDR3 size: 14 residues. Germline lookup yields CDR1 SEHNR and CDR2 FQNEAQ (reference sequence). CDR3 nucleotide sequence: TGTGCCAGCAGCTCCGGGCGGACGAACACTGAAGCTTTCTTT. Its protein product is CASSSGRTNTEAFF. The full variable domain, completed using reference TRBV7-9 and TRBJ1-1, is DTGVSQNPRHKITKRGQNVTFRCDPISEHNRLYWYRQTLGQGPEFLTYFQNEAQLEKSRLLSDRFSAERPKGSFSTLEIQRTEQGDSAMYLCASSSGRTNTEAFFGQGTRLTVV.

V is TRBV5-1 and J is TRBJ1-6; TRBD1 aligns across 8 bases. The CDR3 sequence is 15 residues long. The V gene's germline CDR1 is SGHRS and CDR2 YFSETQ. V lost 0 bases, J lost 9 bases, and 5 bases stayed unmatched. The CDR3 DNA is TGCGCCAGCAGCTTGGCGACAGGGGAGATTTCACCCCTCCACTTT. Residues: CASSLATGEISPLHF.

A note on this clone: A far more abundant clone sits one base away, making this likely a read error. The identical CDR3 is also encoded by other nucleotide sequences in the sample. The rearrangement links TRBV4-1 to TRBJ2-7; weak D call: TRBD2 (6 bases). The CDR3 spans 14 residues. V was shortened by 1 base and J by 3 bases, with 10 bases between the two germline ends. Germline V CDR1 and CDR2: MGHRA, YSYEKL. This CDR3 is CASSQASGVYEQYF. CDR3 DNA sequence: TGCGCCAGCAGCCAAGCATCGGGAGTCTACGAGCAGTACTTC.

DNA of the CDR3: TGCAGCGTTGCACAGGGGCTGGGGAGCAATCAGCCCCAGCATTTT. Translating it yields CSVAQGLGSNQPQHF. The chain couples TRBV29-1 to TRBJ1-5, with 7 positions matching TRBD1. The germline V gene has CDR1 SQVTM and CDR2 ANQGSEA. The ends lost 4 bases at V and 1 base at J; junction bases unmatched: 7. The CDR3 runs 15 residues.

The chain couples TRBV7-2 to TRBJ2-5, with D possibly TRBD1 on 6 matching bases. Germline CDR1 is SGHTA and CDR2 is FQGNSA. Trimming removed 5 bases from V and 2 bases from J, with 15 bases in between. The CDR3 has 15 residues. The CDR3 region is CASSIQDRRQETQYF. The DNA of the CDR3 is TGTGCCAGCAGCATACAGGACAGAAGACAAGAGACCCAGTACTTC.

The genes are TRBV5-4 and TRBJ2-7; 10 nucleotides agree with TRBD2. Trimming removed 7 bases from V and 4 bases from J; junction bases left unmatched: 8. The CDR3 contains 14 residues. CDR1 and CDR2 from the germline V gene are SGHNT and YYREEE (reference sequence). The CDR3 DNA reads as TGTGCCAGCGGTCCTAGCGGGGGTGTGTACGAGCAGTACTTC. This codes for CASGPSGGVYEQYF. Full variable domain (missing parts from reference TRBV5-4 and TRBJ2-7): ETGVTQSPTHLIKTRGQQVTLRCSSQSGHNTVSWYQQALGQGPQFIFQYYREEENGRGNFPPRFSGLQFPNYSSELNVNALELDDSALYLCASGPSGGVYEQYFGPGTRLTVT.

The chain is built from TRBV14 and TRBJ2-2, with D unclear. The CDR3 is 15 residues long. Germline V gene sequence: CDR1 SGHDN, CDR2 FVKESK. The germline V and J ends were trimmed by 4 bases and 0 bases, with 9 bases remaining between them. The DNA of the CDR3 is TGTGCCAGCAGCCCCTGGACGGCGAACACCGGGGAGCTGTTTTTT. It is translated as CASSPWTANTGELFF.

This clone is large in the sample. This rearrangement joins TRBV25-1 to TRBJ1-2; tentatively, D is TRBD1 (6 bases). There are 13 residues in the CDR3. Trimming pared 4 bases from V and 7 bases from J, leaving 13 bases between. Germline CDR1 and CDR2: MGHDK and SYGVNS. DNA for the CDR3: TGTGCCAGCAGTGGAATAACAGGGAGTGGCTACACCTTC. Amino acid sequence: CASSGITGSGYTF.

The chain recombines TRBV7-9 with TRBJ2-3; no firm D call. Germline V gene lookup returns CDR1 SEHNR and CDR2 FQNEAQ (reference sequence). V lost 7 bases, J lost 6 bases, and 8 bases lay in between. CDR3 size: 11 residues. The CDR3 region is CASTRLDTQYF. For the CDR3, the DNA is TGTGCCAGCACGCGACTGGATACGCAGTATTTT.

This chain connects TRBV11-2 to TRBJ2-7; D not resolved. CDR3 length: 14 residues. The germline gives CDR1 SGHAT, CDR2 FQNNGV. V lost 5 bases and J lost 1, with 12 bases in between. The CDR3 bases are TGTGCCAGCAGCCCCGGGTCGATATCCTACGAGCAGTACTTC. Residues: CASSPGSISYEQYF. Complete variable domain (other parts from reference TRBV11-2 and TRBJ2-7): EAGVAQSPRYKIIEKRQSVAFWCNPISGHATLYWYQQILGQGPKLLIQFQNNGVVDDSQLPKDRFSAERLKGVDSTLKIQPAKLEDSAVYLCASSPGSISYEQYFGPGTRLTVT.

The chain has TRBV7-8 and TRBJ2-5; 13 bases map to TRBD2. Germline lookup yields CDR1 SGHVS and CDR2 FQNEAQ. The CDR3 consists of 20 residues. J gave up 3 bases and V 2 bases, and 15 bases lay outside the gene matches. The CDR3 nucleotides read TGTGCCAGCAGCTTAACCCCCCCCGGACTAGCGGGAGTGAGTGAAGAGACCCAGTACTTC. This gives the protein CASSLTPPGLAGVSEETQYF.

As regards this clone: The same CDR3 also results from other DNA sequences found in this sample. The chain recombines TRBV27 with TRBJ2-7; 10 bases fit TRBD2. Trimming took 2 bases from V and 3 from J; bases not matched to a gene: 4. Per the germline V gene, CDR1 is MNHEY and CDR2 is SMNVEV (reference sequence). CDR3 length: 15 residues. CDR3: CASSLQAGGNYEQYF. CDR3 DNA: TGTGCCAGCAGTTTACAAGCGGGGGGGAACTACGAGCAGTACTTC.

Only a few counts were recorded for this clone. The V gene is TRBV2, the J gene TRBJ1-5; no firm D call. V was pared by 6 bases and J by 0 bases, with 6 bases between. Germline V lookup: CDR1 SNHLY, CDR2 FYNNEI. The CDR3 is 13 amino acids. CDR3 DNA sequence: TGTGCCAGCAGGCCGGATAGCAATCAGCCCCAGCATTTT. Translating gives CASRPDSNQPQHF.

The chain employs TRBV30 and TRBJ1-3; no clear D gene. CDR3 length equals 13 residues. The germline V gene has CDR1 GTSNPN and CDR2 SVGIG (reference sequence). Trimming pared 0 bases from V and 3 bases from J, leaving 6 bases between. The CDR3 reads CAWSVYSGNTIYF. CDR3 in DNA: TGTGCCTGGAGTGTATACAGTGGAAACACCATATATTTT.

V is TRBV11-3 and J is TRBJ1-2; D may be TRBD1 (6 bases). The length of the CDR3 is 14 residues. The V end lost 1 base, the J end lost 7 bases, and 13 bases lay between the germline ends. Germline V gene sequence: CDR1 SGHNT, CDR2 YENEEA. CDR3 region: CASSLVGGAAGYTF. The CDR3 coding sequence is TGTGCCAGCAGCTTAGTGGGGGGCGCGGCTGGCTACACCTTC.

CDR3 amino acids: CASSGLRTDNQPQHF. For the CDR3, the DNA is TGTGCCAGCAGCGGCTTAAGGACAGACAATCAGCCCCAGCATTTT. V gene TRBV2 combines with J gene TRBJ1-5; TRBD1 might be the D (6 bases). CDR3 length equals 15 residues. Trimming shortened V by 6 bases and J by 3 bases, and 15 bases separated the two germline ends. Germline V gives CDR1 SNHLY, CDR2 FYNNEI.

The V gene is TRBV11-2, the J gene TRBJ2-5, with D perhaps TRBD1 (6 bases). V was cut by 6 bases and J by 5 bases, with 22 bases left in between. Germline CDR1 and CDR2: SGHAT and FQNNGV. This CDR3 contains 16 residues. The CDR3 sequence is CASSRGQTADRETQYF. CDR3 DNA: TGTGCCAGCAGTCGCGGACAGACAGCCGACCGGGAGACCCAGTACTTC. Combining the CDR3 with reference TRBV11-2 and TRBJ2-5 gives the whole variable domain EAGVAQSPRYKIIEKRQSVAFWCNPISGHATLYWYQQILGQGPKLLIQFQNNGVVDDSQLPKDRFSAERLKGVDSTLKIQPAKLEDSAVYLCASSRGQTADRETQYFGPGTRLLVL.

The CDR3, as DNA: TGTGCCAGCAGCTCCCCAGCTCCCCACGAGCAGTACTTC. Encoded protein: CASSSPAPHEQYF. This chain connects TRBV7-9 to TRBJ2-7, with D uncertain. Per germline, CDR1 SEHNR and CDR2 FQNEAQ (reference sequence). Between the trimmed V and J ends, which lost 4 bases and 5 bases, there was a span of 12 bases. The CDR3 has 13 amino acids.

CDR3 DNA sequence: TGTGCCAGCAGCACGCCAACTAACTATGGCTACACCTTC. It codes for CASSTPTNYGYTF. This chain joins TRBV11-2 and TRBJ1-2; no firm D call. This CDR3 has 13 amino acids. CDR1 is SGHAT and CDR2 is FQNNGV in the germline V gene. Trimming removed 5 bases at V and 0 bases at J, with 7 bases between.